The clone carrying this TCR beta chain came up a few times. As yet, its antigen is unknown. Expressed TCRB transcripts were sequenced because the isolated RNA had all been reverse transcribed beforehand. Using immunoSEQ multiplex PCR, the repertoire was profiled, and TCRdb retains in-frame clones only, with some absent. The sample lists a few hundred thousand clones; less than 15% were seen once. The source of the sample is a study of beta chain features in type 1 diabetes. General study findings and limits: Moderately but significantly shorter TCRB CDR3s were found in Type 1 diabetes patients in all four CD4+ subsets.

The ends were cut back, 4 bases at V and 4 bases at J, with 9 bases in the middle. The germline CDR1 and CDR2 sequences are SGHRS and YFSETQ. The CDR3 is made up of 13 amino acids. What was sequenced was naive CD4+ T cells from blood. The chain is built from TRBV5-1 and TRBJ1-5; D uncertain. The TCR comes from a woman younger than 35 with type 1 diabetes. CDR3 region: CASSRSVNQPQHF. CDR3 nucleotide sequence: TGCGCCAGCAGCCGCTCAGTAAATCAGCCCCAGCATTTT.